This section outlines one T cell receptor (beta chain) sequence together with its context. The sample originates from a study of CD8 T cells in Susac syndrome. Germline loops: CDR1 LNHNV, CDR2 YYDKDF (reference sequence). The CDR3 consists of 17 residues. Trimming removed 0 bases from V and 3 bases from J, with 16 bases in between. RNA amounts of roughly 0.45 to 1 ug underwent reverse transcription with random hexamers. TCRdb re-derived calls from the immunoSEQ multiplex PCR reads in MiXCR, one entry per CDR3 protein. The table records approximately 130,000 distinct CDR3 sequences, around nine tenths of them present only once.

The receptor was derived from a human donor with multiple sclerosis. The rearrangement links TRBV15 to TRBJ2-3; perhaps TRBD1 as D (6 bases). Material for sequencing was CD8+ T cells from PBMCs. This CDR3 is CATSRDMETGETDTQYF. The CDR3 DNA sequence: TGTGCCACCAGCAGAGATATGGAGACAGGCGAGACAGATACGCAGTATTTT.